This TCR beta chain originates from a study of blood T cell repertoires in COVID-19. Study at large: In each case, the material was cDNA or gDNA derived from T cells, B-cell-depleted T cells, or PBMCs.

The table lists this clone with a few counts. Generated by immunoSEQ multiplex PCR, the TCRdb table keeps only in-frame clones and is missing some. Of 210,000 or so clones listed, roughly 85% are singletons. The V and J ends lost 2 bases and 9 bases respectively, with 4 bases between them. The CDR3 extends over 10 amino acids. Germline V gives CDR1 MNHNS, CDR2 SASEGT. Sequenced sample: PBMCs or T cells enriched from blood (not recorded which). The chain recombines TRBV6-1 with TRBJ1-1; D call uncertain. The TCR was taken from a woman aged 45-65 years who had been exposed to COVID-19. The CDR3 loop is CASSELQAFF. CDR3 nucleotides: TGTGCCAGCAGTGAACTACAAGCTTTCTTT.